This TCR beta chain originates from a study of T cell responses to AZD1222 COVID-19 vaccine. Study at large: Pooled in the analysis were second doses at about 4 or about 12 weeks.

As regards this clone: The antigen is unknown.

The study's findings and limits: Vaccination with two AZD1222 doses was followed by a rise in Spike-specific TCR breadth and depth. Vaccine-related CD4 TCRs covered spike, predominating at 160-218 and 743-854. At baseline, seropositivity was found in only 5 to 7 AZD1222 recipients.

Using immunoSEQ multiplex PCR, the repertoire was profiled, and TCRdb retains in-frame clones only, with some absent. This repertoire shows approximately 110,000 clones, around 90% found once; its top ten account for about 1.2%. The origin of this receptor is an adult in good health. Material: peripheral blood, obtained on day 0 of AZD1222 vaccination.

CDR3 sequence: CASSLRGGEGYTF. The CDR3 region has the DNA TGTGCCAGCAGCTTGCGAGGGGGCGAGGGCTACACCTTC. The chain joins TRBV5-5 to TRBJ1-2; TRBD1 matches at 7 bases. Trimming at V came to 1 base and at J to 8 bases, leaving 5 bases not matched to a gene. The CDR3 consists of 13 residues. Germline V CDR1 and CDR2: SGHKS, YYEKEE (reference sequence).